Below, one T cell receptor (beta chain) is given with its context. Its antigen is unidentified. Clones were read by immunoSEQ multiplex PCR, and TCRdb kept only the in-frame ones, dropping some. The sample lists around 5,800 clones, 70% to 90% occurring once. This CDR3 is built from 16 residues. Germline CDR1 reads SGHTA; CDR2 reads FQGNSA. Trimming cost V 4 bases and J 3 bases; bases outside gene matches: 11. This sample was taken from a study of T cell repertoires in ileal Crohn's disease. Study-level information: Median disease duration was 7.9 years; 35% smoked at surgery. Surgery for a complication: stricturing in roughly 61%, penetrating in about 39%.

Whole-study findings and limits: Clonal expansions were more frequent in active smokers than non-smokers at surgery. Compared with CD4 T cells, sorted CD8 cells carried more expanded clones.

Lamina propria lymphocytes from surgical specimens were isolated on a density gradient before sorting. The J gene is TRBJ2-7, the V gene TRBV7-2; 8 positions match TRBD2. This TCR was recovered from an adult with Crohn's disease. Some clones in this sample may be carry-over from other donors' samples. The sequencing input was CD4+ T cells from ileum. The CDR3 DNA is TGTGCCAGCAGCTCCCGGGCCCGGACTAGCAACTACGAGCAGTACTTC. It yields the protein CASSSRARTSNYEQYF. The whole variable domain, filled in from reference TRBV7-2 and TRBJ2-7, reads GAGVSQSPSNKVTEKGKDVELRCDPISGHTALYWYRQSLGQGLEFLIYFQGNSAPDKSGLPSDRFSAERTGGSVSTLTIQRTQQEDSAVYLCASSSRARTSNYEQYFGPGTRLTVT.